Presented here are 20 T cell receptor beta chains from one specimen sequenced in a study of breast tumors, draining lymph nodes, adjacent tissues. TCRdb re-analysed the multiplex PCR reads in MiXCR, keeping a single row per CDR3 protein. The sample gives 180,000 or so distinct CDR3 sequences, approximately 33% of which show up once; more than 4% is in the top ten. Samples came from axillary lymph nodes draining the breast cancer. The sequenced sample was axillary lymph node tissue. Every receptor here comes from a female donor with breast cancer. Some clones in this sample may be carry-over from other donors' samples.

This clonotype was counted many times. This sequence joins TRBV27 and TRBJ2-6; D gene ambiguous. CDR1 and CDR2 from the germline V gene are MNHEY and SMNVEV (reference sequence). The CDR3 runs 13 residues. V gave up 10 bases and J gave up 0 bases, with 7 bases separating them. The CDR3 region is CATSTSGANVLTF. The CDR3 DNA follows: TGTGCCACCTCCACCTCTGGGGCCAACGTCCTGACTTTC.

In this sample, this clonotype turned up many times. CDR3 DNA sequence: TGTGCCAGCAGCTCCGGAGCGGGAGTGGAGCAGTTCTTC. As protein: CASSSGAGVEQFF. This chain joins TRBV7-9 and TRBJ2-1; 8 bases line up with TRBD2. V gave up 4 bases and J gave up 10 bases; unmatched junction bases: 6. Germline-derived CDR1 and CDR2 are SEHNR and FQNEAQ (reference sequence). CDR3 length equals 13 residues.

This clonotype was counted many times. The chain has TRBV6-5 and TRBJ1-5; the match to TRBD1 covers 9 bases. Germline V gene data show CDR1 as MNHEY and CDR2 as SVGAGI. The length of the CDR3 is 15 residues. The V segment lost 8 bases and the J segment 5 bases; nucleotides outside the gene matches: 10. CDR3 sequence: CASRGGGTGYQPQHF. For the CDR3, the DNA is TGTGCCAGCCGCGGGGGGGGGACAGGGTATCAGCCCCAGCATTTT.

This clonotype occurred many times. This may be a read error: a much more frequent sequence differs by one nucleotide. The rearrangement joins TRBV2 to TRBJ2-5; TRBD2 aligns across 8 bases. The CDR3 loop spans 14 amino acids. Germline values: CDR1 SNHLY, CDR2 FYNNEI. After removal of 7 bases from V and 5 bases from J, the junction contained 9 bases not matched to a gene. CDR3 residues: CASKRTSTKETQYF. The CDR3, as DNA: TGTGCCAGCAAACGGACTAGCACAAAGGAGACCCAGTACTTC.

At least ten counts were recorded for this clonotype. The chain combines TRBV5-6 with TRBJ1-2; no clear D. Germline lookup yields CDR1 SGHDT and CDR2 YYEEEE. CDR3 length equals 12 residues. V lost 2 bases to trimming and J lost 7 bases, with 9 bases between them. In DNA form, the CDR3 reads TGTGCCAGCAGCTTTTGGTCGACTGGCTACACCTTC. This translates into CASSFWSTGYTF.

This clonotype was seen many times. V is TRBV7-2 and J is TRBJ2-2; D call uncertain. The CDR3 sequence is 12 residues long. V was pared by 5 bases and J by 6 bases, with 7 bases between. Germline CDR1 SGHTA, CDR2 FQGNSA. The CDR3 is CASSLLPGELFF. The CDR3 DNA reads TGTGCCAGCAGCCTACTACCCGGGGAGCTGTTTTTT.

The rearrangement links TRBV25-1 to TRBJ2-7; D uncertain. Germline V gives CDR1 MGHDK, CDR2 SYGVNS. This CDR3 has 16 amino acids. The V end lost 5 bases, the J end lost 2 bases, and 19 bases lay between the germline ends. CDR3 loop: CASSPIAGVRPYEQYF. The CDR3 region has the DNA TGTGCCAGCAGTCCCATAGCCGGAGTTCGGCCCTACGAGCAGTACTTC.

At least ten counts were recorded for this clonotype. The V call is TRBV24-1, the J call TRBJ1-2; the D is unclear. The V end was cut by 3 bases, the J end by 7 bases, with 11 bases between. The CDR3 is made up of 13 amino acids. CDR1 is KGHDR, CDR2 SFDVKD, per germline. CDR3 in amino acids: CATSDEETAGYTF. The CDR3 nucleotides read TGTGCCACCAGTGATGAGGAGACGGCTGGCTACACCTTC.

The CDR3 nucleotides read TGTGCCAGCAGTCACCGAAGGGGACAGGGGAGCGACGAGCAGTACTTC. It translates to CASSHRRGQGSDEQYF. This chain connects TRBV6-5 to TRBJ2-7; 10 bases are shared with TRBD1. The germline V gene has CDR1 MNHEY and CDR2 SVGAGI. V dropped 5 bases and J dropped 5; count of bases not matched to a gene: 12. CDR3 length: 16 amino acids.

This clonotype was seen many times. The chain links TRBV20-1 to TRBJ1-2; D might be TRBD1 (6 bases). V lost 6 bases to trimming and J lost 3 bases, with 11 bases between them. Per germline, CDR1 DFQATT and CDR2 SNEGSKA (reference sequence). CDR3 length: 12 residues. The CDR3 is CSAPTGHYGYTF. In nucleotides, the CDR3 is TGCAGTGCCCCGACAGGCCACTATGGCTACACCTTC.

The chain employs TRBV18 and TRBJ2-3; TRBD1 matches at 7 bases. V was clipped by 3 bases and J by 11 bases; unmatched bases: 11. The CDR3 runs 14 residues. The germline V gene has CDR1 KGHSH and CDR2 LQKENI. The chain's CDR3 is CASSPGQAYNEQYF. CDR3 in DNA: TGTGCCAGCTCACCCGGACAGGCCTACAATGAGCAGTATTTT.

This clonotype was detected many times. The chain uses TRBV15 and TRBJ1-5; D might be TRBD1 (6 bases). The V and J ends lost 5 bases and 6 bases respectively, with 20 bases between them. The CDR3 is 16 amino acids. Germline V gene sequence: CDR1 LNHNV, CDR2 YYDKDF (reference sequence). The CDR3 DNA follows: TGTGCCACCAGCCTCTCGGGAGGGGGGGGGGGTCAGCCCCAGCATTTT. It encodes CATSLSGGGGGQPQHF.

This chain joins TRBV20-1 and TRBJ1-3, with a tentative D call TRBD1 (5 bases). V was trimmed by 3 bases and J by 5 bases, leaving 11 bases between them. CDR1 and CDR2 from the germline V gene are DFQATT and SNEGSKA (reference sequence). The CDR3 consists of 13 residues. CDR3 DNA: TGCAGTGCTAGTCCCGGGACTAGAAACACCATATATTTT. This sequence encodes CSASPGTRNTIYF.

This clonotype was seen repeatedly, ten times or more. The J gene is TRBJ2-7, the V gene TRBV20-1; 8 bases agree with TRBD2. The V gene's germline CDR1 is DFQATT and CDR2 SNEGSKA (reference sequence). The CDR3 spans 12 residues. Trimming removed 6 bases from V and 13 bases from J; junction bases left unmatched: 14. The CDR3 DNA reads as TGCAGTGCAAGCCTCAAGCGGGAGACACGTTACTTC. The encoded protein is CSASLKRETRYF.

In its sample, this clonotype was seen many times. The gene calls are TRBV11-3 and TRBJ2-7, with TRBD2 identical over 14 bases. CDR1 SGHNT and CDR2 YENEEA come from the germline V gene. V trimming: 4 bases; J trimming: 5 bases; junction bases outside the gene matches: 7. This CDR3 has 16 residues. CDR3 loop: CASSSGTSGSLDEQYF. CDR3 coding DNA: TGTGCCAGCAGCTCCGGGACTAGCGGGAGTTTGGACGAGCAGTACTTC.

The chain joins TRBV20-1 to TRBJ2-1, with 10 bases fitting TRBD1. Trimming removed 5 bases from V and 1 base from J; junction bases left unmatched: 5. Looked up from germline, CDR1 is DFQATT and CDR2 is SNEGSKA (reference sequence). The CDR3 extends over 15 amino acids. The CDR3 nucleotides read TGCAGTGCTCCAGACAGGGGGCGATCCTACAATGAGCAGTTCTTC. Its protein is CSAPDRGRSYNEQFF.

The chain recombines TRBV12-3 or TRBV12-4 with TRBJ2-5, with 11 bases aligning to TRBD2. The CDR3 has 15 residues. V shed 6 bases, J shed 5 bases, and the junction held 8 bases outside the gene matches. In DNA, the CDR3 is TGTGCCAGCAGGGTTAGCGGGGGGGCCATGGAGACCCAGTACTTC. It is translated as CASRVSGGAMETQYF.

This clonotype was counted at least ten times. The CDR3 sequence: CASSERDRGPDTQYF. The CDR3, as DNA: TGTGCCAGCAGTGAAAGGGACAGGGGGCCCGATACGCAGTATTTT. The chain has TRBV2 and TRBJ2-3, with 12 bases that match TRBD1. CDR3 size: 15 residues. After removal of 2 bases from V and 6 bases from J, the junction contained 3 bases not matched to a gene. The germline gives CDR1 SNHLY, CDR2 FYNNEI.

Worth noting for this clonotype: The conserved closing phenylalanine or tryptophan is absent in this CDR3, likely reflecting a read error. The V and J genes are TRBV7-9 and TRBJ1-4, with D uncertain. The CDR3 contains 15 residues. Germline V gene sequence: CDR1 SEHNR, CDR2 FQNEAQ (reference sequence). The CDR3 sequence: CAGSLGWSTNEKLFL. The CDR3 DNA is TGTGCCGGCAGCTTAGGGTGGTCAACTAATGAAAAACTGTTTTTG.

This clonotype has a count of ten or more. The V and J genes are TRBV7-9 and TRBJ1-6, with D possibly being TRBD1 (6 bases). Per germline, CDR1 SEHNR and CDR2 FQNEAQ (reference sequence). CDR3 length equals 17 residues. Deletions cut 5 bases from V and 2 bases from J, with 16 bases between. The CDR3 sequence is CASSLIGGSAYNSPLHF. The CDR3 nucleotides are TGTGCCAGCAGCCTAATAGGGGGTTCCGCCTATAATTCACCCCTCCACTTT.